These 28 T cell receptor beta chains were sequenced from one sample in a study of blood T cell repertoires in COVID-19 (dated by TCRdb to the early 2020s). The protocol used for the library was the immunoSEQ multiplex PCR assay. TCRdb re-hosts the immuneACCESS table, in-frame sequences only. Its copies lack some clones; in the studies checked, an unresolved V gene accounts for under half of them, and the cause for the rest is not known. The sample table shows under 200,000 clones, and 85% to 90% are seen once. Of the sample, 6% falls within the top ten clones. The sequenced sample was peripheral blood. The receptors come from a man aged 40-50 years with active or convalescent COVID-19.

This rearrangement joins TRBV9 to TRBJ1-6; D is unclear. The V gene's germline CDR1 is SGDLS and CDR2 YYNGEE. Deletions cut 0 bases from V and 1 base from J, with 5 bases between. CDR3 size: 15 residues. The CDR3 loop is CASSVDISYNSPLHF. DNA for the CDR3: TGTGCCAGCAGCGTAGATATTTCCTATAATTCACCCCTCCACTTT.

This clone has just a few counts. V usage is TRBV3-1 (or the pseudogene TRBV3-2) and J usage is TRBJ2-7; D is unresolved. V was cut by 0 bases and J by 3 bases, with 18 bases left in between. The CDR3 is made up of 17 amino acids. The germline CDR1 and CDR2 sequences are LGHDT and YNNKEL (reference sequence). The chain's CDR3 is CASSQDFGPGSDYEQYF. CDR3 coding DNA: TGTGCCAGCAGCCAAGATTTTGGTCCCGGGTCAGACTACGAGCAGTACTTC.

This clone was seen a single time. This chain joins TRBV5-6 and TRBJ2-4; 9 nucleotides line up with TRBD2. CDR1 and CDR2 from the germline V gene are SGHDT and YYEEEE. V gave up 2 bases and J gave up 3 bases; unmatched junction bases: 3. This CDR3 spans 15 amino acids. CDR3 loop: CASSFLAGDKNIQYF. In DNA, the CDR3 is TGTGCCAGCAGCTTCTTAGCGGGGGACAAAAACATTCAGTACTTC.

The rearrangement joins TRBV19 to TRBJ1-3; D is perhaps TRBD1 (5 bases). V was cut by 1 base and J by 3 bases, with 13 bases left in between. There are 16 residues in the CDR3. Germline V lookup: CDR1 LNHDA, CDR2 SQIVND (reference sequence). This chain's CDR3 is CASSIATGGNGNTIYF. CDR3 bases: TGTGCCAGTAGTATAGCCACCGGGGGGAATGGAAACACCATATATTTT. The entire variable domain, with the rest obtained from reference TRBV19 and TRBJ1-3, is as follows: DGGITQSPKYLFRKEGQNVTLSCEQNLNHDAMYWYRQDPGQGLRLIYYSQIVNDFQKGDIAEGYSVSREKKESFPLTVTSAQKNPTAFYLCASSIATGGNGNTIYFGEGSWLTVV.

This chain connects TRBV7-2 to TRBJ2-1, with unresolved D. Per germline, CDR1 SGHTA and CDR2 FQGNSA. The CDR3 length is 15 residues. V lost 4 bases and J lost 0, with 10 bases in between. The CDR3 DNA reads as TGTGCCAGCAGCTCTACGGTGAGCTCCTACAATGAGCAGTTCTTC. Protein: CASSSTVSSYNEQFF.

The rearrangement uses TRBV4-2 and TRBJ2-5, with 7 positions matching TRBD1. The germline CDR1 and CDR2 sequences are LGHNA and YNFKEQ. The CDR3 covers 14 residues. Unmatched junction bases numbered 2, after V lost 3 bases and J lost 1 base. This CDR3 is CASSQGTVQETQYF. The CDR3 DNA reads as TGTGCCAGCAGCCAGGGGACAGTCCAAGAGACCCAGTACTTC.

This clone has ten or more counts. V gene TRBV29-1 combines with J gene TRBJ1-1; a weak D match, TRBD1 (6 bases). The V and J ends lost 3 bases and 8 bases respectively, with 16 bases between them. The V gene's germline CDR1 is SQVTM and CDR2 ANQGSEA. CDR3 length equals 13 residues. CDR3 residues: CSVEGGASYEAFF. Written as DNA, the CDR3 is TGCAGCGTTGAGGGGGGGGCTAGCTACGAAGCTTTCTTT. Complete variable domain (other parts from reference TRBV29-1 and TRBJ1-1): SAVISQKPSRDICQRGTSLTIQCQVDSQVTMMFWYRQQPGQSLTLIATANQGSEATYESGFVIDKFPISRPNLTFSTLTVSNMSPEDSSIYLCSVEGGASYEAFFGQGTRLTVV.

The chain is built from TRBV18 and TRBJ2-5, with D uncertain. V lost 0 bases and J lost 5, with 7 bases in between. Germline V gives CDR1 KGHSH, CDR2 LQKENI. CDR3 length: 13 amino acids. The CDR3 DNA is TGTGCCAGCTCACCACCACGCCGGGAGACCCAGTACTTC. It codes for CASSPPRRETQYF.

V usage is TRBV19 and J usage is TRBJ1-2; 10 positions match TRBD1. This CDR3 contains 15 residues. The germline CDR1 and CDR2 sequences are LNHDA and SQIVND (reference sequence). Trimming at V came to 5 bases and at J to 5 bases, leaving 8 bases not matched to a gene. This chain's CDR3 is CASSWGTGARYGYTF. CDR3 DNA sequence: TGTGCCAGTAGTTGGGGGACAGGGGCGAGGTATGGCTACACCTTC.

The table lists this clone with a few counts. This chain connects TRBV5-6 to TRBJ1-5; D not resolved. Germline V CDR1 and CDR2: SGHDT, YYEEEE. V was clipped by 0 bases and J by 5 bases, with 6 bases between them. CDR3 length: 13 residues. Written as DNA, the CDR3 is TGTGCCAGCAGCTTGGCGGAGGATCAGCCCCAGCATTTT. This translates into CASSLAEDQPQHF.

V gene TRBV29-1 combines with J gene TRBJ2-7; no reliable D call. V lost 4 bases and J lost 2, with 9 bases in between. Per germline, CDR1 SQVTM and CDR2 ANQGSEA. The CDR3 totals 12 residues. DNA for the CDR3: TGCAGCGTTGCAGTGGTGGCCTACGAGCAGTACTTC. Residues: CSVAVVAYEQYF.

This chain links TRBV27 with TRBJ1-2, with D unresolved. The CDR3 totals 13 residues. Trimming took off 2 bases at V and 7 bases at J, with 11 bases between the two ends. Germline CDR1 and CDR2: MNHEY and SMNVEV (reference sequence). This chain's CDR3 is CASSLASGFGYTF. CDR3 DNA sequence: TGTGCCAGCAGTTTAGCGTCGGGGTTTGGCTACACCTTC.

This chain joins TRBV4-2 and TRBJ2-1, with 15 bases identical to TRBD2. Germline CDR1 and CDR2: LGHNA and YNFKEQ. The junction had 4 bases not matched to a gene; V was cut back by 0 bases and J by 7 bases. The CDR3 sequence is 17 residues long. CDR3 nucleotides: TGTGCCAGCAGCCAAGATCCCGGGACTAGCGGGAGGAATGAGCAGTTCTTC. It translates to CASSQDPGTSGRNEQFF.

This chain joins TRBV11-3 and TRBJ1-4; the D is unclear. Trimming left V 0 bases short and J 8 bases short, with 10 bases between. CDR3 length: 14 amino acids. Per the germline V gene, CDR1 is SGHNT and CDR2 is YENEEA. This chain's CDR3 is CASSLDGGNEKLFF. The CDR3 coding sequence is TGTGCCAGCAGCTTAGATGGAGGAAACGAAAAACTGTTTTTT. The whole variable domain, remainder taken from reference TRBV11-3 and TRBJ1-4, is EAGVVQSPRYKIIEKKQPVAFWCNPISGHNTLYWYLQNLGQGPELLIRYENEEAVDDSQLPKDRFSAERLKGVDSTLKIQPAELGDSAVYLCASSLDGGNEKLFFGSGTQLSVL.

This clone was recorded a few times. V is TRBV9 and J is TRBJ1-5; 7 nucleotides agree with TRBD1. Germline V lookup: CDR1 SGDLS, CDR2 YYNGEE. Germline trimming cut 1 base from V and 3 bases from J; bases unmatched to any gene: 4. CDR3 length equals 15 residues. This CDR3 reads CASSVSGGNNQPQHF. DNA for the CDR3: TGTGCCAGCAGCGTATCAGGGGGGAACAATCAGCCCCAGCATTTT.

The V gene is TRBV19, the J gene TRBJ2-1; possible D gene TRBD1, 5 bases. This CDR3 region has 16 residues. Germline CDR1 is LNHDA and CDR2 is SQIVND (reference sequence). With 2 bases removed from V and 4 bases from J, the gap between germline ends came to 15 bases. The CDR3 loop is CASSILSTATYNEQFF. In nucleotides, the CDR3 is TGTGCCAGTAGTATACTGTCGACAGCTACTTACAATGAGCAGTTCTTC.

The rearrangement uses TRBV27 and TRBJ1-6; D unresolved. Germline CDR1 is MNHEY and CDR2 is SMNVEV (reference sequence). Trimming stripped 4 bases from V and 10 bases from J, with 11 bases between. This CDR3 has 13 amino acids. The CDR3 is CASSWAASSPLHF. DNA of the CDR3: TGTGCCAGCAGTTGGGCCGCGAGCTCACCCCTCCACTTT.

This sequence joins TRBV7-2 and TRBJ2-1, with 14 nucleotides matching TRBD2. The CDR3 consists of 18 residues. The trim removed 4 bases at V and 7 bases at J, leaving 12 bases unmatched. The germline gives CDR1 SGHTA, CDR2 FQGNSA. The CDR3 region is CASSSSRGTSGSGNEQFF. The CDR3 nucleotides read TGTGCCAGCAGCTCGTCCAGAGGGACTAGCGGGAGTGGGAATGAGCAGTTCTTC.

The chain uses TRBV28 and TRBJ1-4; D is possibly TRBD1 (5 bases). CDR3 length: 15 residues. V lost 6 bases, J lost 3 bases, and 14 bases lay in between. Germline CDR1 reads MDHEN; CDR2 reads SYDVKM. The DNA of the CDR3 is TGTGCCAGCAGCAGTTCAGGGAGGGCTAATGAAAAACTGTTTTTT. It specifies CASSSSGRANEKLFF.

The rearrangement uses TRBV4-3 and TRBJ2-3; TRBD2 aligns across 14 bases. The CDR3 extends over 17 amino acids. CDR1 LGHNA and CDR2 YSLEER come from the germline V gene. V dropped 5 bases and J dropped 5; count of bases not matched to a gene: 9. Here the CDR3 reads CASSYETSGGALDTQYF. The CDR3 nucleotides are TGCGCCAGCAGCTACGAGACTAGCGGGGGGGCCTTAGATACGCAGTATTTT.

This clone was picked up one time. The chain's CDR3 is CASSVDTVNQPQHF. The DNA of the CDR3 is TGTGCCAGCAGCGTGGACACGGTAAATCAGCCCCAGCATTTT. The chain couples TRBV7-9 to TRBJ1-5; D might be TRBD1 (5 bases). The CDR3 is made up of 14 amino acids. Germline V gene sequence: CDR1 SEHNR, CDR2 FQNEAQ (reference sequence). V was trimmed by 5 bases and J by 4 bases, leaving 12 bases between them.

This clone was picked up one time. The genes are TRBV2 and TRBJ2-7, with 9 bases that match TRBD2. CDR1 is SNHLY and CDR2 is FYNNEI in the germline V gene. Trimming at V came to 6 bases and at J to 4 bases, leaving 1 base not matched to a gene. This CDR3 comprises 12 residues. The DNA for the CDR3 is TGTGCCAGCAGACTAGCGGGTTACGAGCAGTACTTC. Amino acids: CASRLAGYEQYF.

The chain recombines TRBV5-1 with TRBJ1-6, with 10 bases aligning to TRBD1. This CDR3 comprises 15 residues. The junction had 1 base not matched to a gene; V was cut back by 2 bases and J by 5 bases. CDR1 SGHRS and CDR2 YFSETQ come from the germline V gene. The DNA of the CDR3 is TGCGCCAGCAGCTTTGGACAGGGGGATAATTCACCCCTCCACTTT. Translation gives CASSFGQGDNSPLHF. The whole variable domain, filled in from reference TRBV5-1 and TRBJ1-6, reads KAGVTQTPRYLIKTRGQQVTLSCSPISGHRSVSWYQQTPGQGLQFLFEYFSETQRNKGNFPGRFSGRQFSNSRSEMNVSTLELGDSALYLCASSFGQGDNSPLHFGNGTRLTVT.

V gene TRBV28 combines with J gene TRBJ2-7, with 15 bases lining up with TRBD2. After removal of 1 base from V and 3 bases from J, the junction contained 7 bases not matched to a gene. Germline assignment: CDR1 MDHEN and CDR2 SYDVKM. The CDR3 covers 18 residues. CDR3 in amino acids: CASSLFGTSGRSGYEQYF. The CDR3 DNA sequence: TGTGCCAGCAGTTTATTTGGGACTAGCGGGAGGAGCGGCTACGAGCAGTACTTC.

The gene calls are TRBV29-1 and TRBJ1-1, with D perhaps matching TRBD1 (6 bases). Between the trimmed V and J ends, which lost 4 bases and 6 bases, there was a span of 42 bases. CDR3 length equals 22 residues. Germline V gene sequence: CDR1 SQVTM, CDR2 ANQGSEA. The CDR3 DNA reads as TGCAGCGTTGTAGGGGGAAGCGGTAAGAGGTTGTCTTCCTCCCAGTTAATCCCTGAAGCTTTCTTT. Amino acids: CSVVGGSGKRLSSSQLIPEAFF.

As DNA, the CDR3 is TGTGCCAGCTCACAGGGACAGGGATATGGCTACACCTTC. Protein product: CASSQGQGYGYTF. The chain combines TRBV18 with TRBJ1-2; 9 bases agree with TRBD1. The CDR3 sequence is 13 residues long. Germline V gene data show CDR1 as KGHSH and CDR2 as LQKENI. V trimming: 4 bases; J trimming: 5 bases; junction bases outside the gene matches: 2.

Points on this clone: This sample includes further DNA sequences coding for the same CDR3. The chain uses TRBV2 and TRBJ1-3; D perhaps matches TRBD1 (6 bases). The V end was cut by 6 bases, the J end by 0 bases, with 9 bases between. The CDR3 spans 14 residues. CDR1 is SNHLY and CDR2 is FYNNEI in the germline V gene. CDR3 sequence: CASRRTVSGNTIYF. CDR3 DNA: TGTGCCAGCAGGAGGACAGTCTCTGGAAACACCATATATTTT.

The chain uses TRBV6-5 and TRBJ2-7, with 8 bases that match TRBD2. J lost 5 bases, V lost 6 bases, and 6 bases had no gene match. CDR1 is MNHEY and CDR2 is SVGAGI in the germline V gene. The CDR3 is made up of 13 amino acids. The CDR3 DNA is TGTGCCAGCAGAACGGGAGGGATAAACGAGCAGTACTTC. Its protein is CASRTGGINEQYF.